This T cell receptor (beta chain) is drawn from a study of T cell repertoires in cytomegalovirus infection. On the study more broadly: Public TCR beta signatures marked donors with CMV infection and the matching HLA.

This CDR3 is 14 amino acids long. Germline CDR1 is MDHEN and CDR2 is SYDVKM. The germline V and J ends were trimmed by 5 bases and 7 bases, with 14 bases remaining between them. General study results and limits: The ex vivo response showed dominance by HLA-C-restricted CMV-specific TCR beta clonotypes. Cumulative frequency (of public TCR beta family members) identified carriers of CMV plus the relevant HLA.

TCRdb ran MiXCR on the reads and lists one entry per CDR3 protein. Found here are about 55,000 distinct CDR3 sequences, roughly 20% of them singletons; the top ten hold 60% to 65%. A remark on this clonotype: Its target is not known.

The specimen comprised CD8+ T cells from cultured PBMCs, sampled from culture after CMV antigen stimulation. The rearrangement joins TRBV28 to TRBJ2-2, with D tentatively TRBD2 (5 bases). This sequence originates from a human donor in good health (CMV status not recorded). Some clones in this sample may be carry-over from other donors' samples. The CDR3 nucleotides are TGTGCCAGCAGTCCCACGGGGTACGGCGGGGAGCTGTTTTTT. This codes for CASSPTGYGGELFF. Together with reference TRBV28 and TRBJ2-2, the CDR3 gives the full variable domain: DVKVTQSSRYLVKRTGEKVFLECVQDMDHENMFWYRQDPGLGLRLIYFSYDVKMKEKGDIPEGYSVSREKKERFSLILESASTNQTSMYLCASSPTGYGGELFFGEGSRLTVL.